Shown below are 27 T cell receptor beta chains from a single sample sequenced in a study of T cell repertoires in cytomegalovirus infection. Their target antigens are unknown. TCRdb reanalysed the reads using MiXCR and keeps one entry per CDR3 protein. The table records 700,000 to 950,000 distinct CDR3 sequences, approximately 32% of them present only once. Sequenced here: cultured CD8+ T cells from PBMCs, sampled from culture after CMV antigen stimulation. All receptors come from a human donor in good health (CMV status not recorded). Some clones in this sample may be carry-over from other donors' samples.

V usage is TRBV19 and J usage is TRBJ1-2, with no clear D. The germline V gene has CDR1 LNHDA and CDR2 SQIVND (reference sequence). Trimming took 3 bases from V and 6 from J, leaving 11 bases between them. The CDR3 runs 13 residues. The CDR3 region is CASSIWGNDGYTF. Written as DNA, the CDR3 is TGTGCCAGTAGTATTTGGGGTAATGATGGCTACACCTTC.

This clonotype was seen ten or more times. The chain employs TRBV5-8 and TRBJ2-5; 11 positions agree with TRBD2. Unmatched junction bases numbered 2, after V lost 0 bases and J lost 1 base. Germline V gene sequence: CDR1 SGHTS, CDR2 YDEGEE. This CDR3 contains 16 residues. The CDR3 reads CASSLGLAGLQETQYF. Here the CDR3 DNA reads TGTGCCAGCAGCTTGGGACTAGCGGGGCTCCAAGAGACCCAGTACTTC.

The chain uses TRBV28 and TRBJ2-7; 9 nucleotides match TRBD1. The CDR3 totals 15 residues. In germline, CDR1 is MDHEN, CDR2 SYDVKM. V trimming: 5 bases; J trimming: 5 bases; junction bases outside the gene matches: 10. CDR3 coding DNA: TGTGCCAGCAGTCCCGCCGGGGACAGGGTCGACGAGCAGTACGTC. Its translation: CASSPAGDRVDEQYV.

This clonotype was detected only once. The chain is built from TRBV20-1 and TRBJ1-2; 7 bases fit TRBD1. This CDR3 region has 13 residues. Trimming at V came to 6 bases and at J to 7 bases, leaving 11 bases not matched to a gene. Germline assignment: CDR1 DFQATT and CDR2 SNEGSKA (reference sequence). CDR3: CSAGPQGDPGYTF. The CDR3 DNA reads as TGCAGTGCGGGACCCCAGGGGGATCCTGGCTACACCTTC.

Many counts were recorded for this clonotype. The chain uses TRBV7-8 and TRBJ2-3; 9 nucleotides match TRBD2. The CDR3 loop spans 17 amino acids. V dropped 0 bases and J dropped 0; count of bases not matched to a gene: 4. Per the germline V gene, CDR1 is SGHVS and CDR2 is FQNEAQ. The CDR3 is CASSLAMGLASTDTQYF. The DNA of the CDR3 is TGTGCCAGCAGCTTAGCAATGGGACTAGCTAGCACAGATACGCAGTATTTT.

This clonotype was counted only a few times. The V gene is TRBV7-9, the J gene TRBJ2-1; 10 nucleotides line up with TRBD1. The J segment lost 0 bases and the V segment lost 4 bases, leaving 6 bases of the junction unmatched. From germline, CDR1 is SEHNR and CDR2 FQNEAQ (reference sequence). CDR3 length: 17 residues. The CDR3 is CASSSPTGGPSYNEQFF. The DNA of the CDR3 is TGTGCCAGCAGCTCACCGACAGGGGGCCCCTCCTACAATGAGCAGTTCTTC. Full variable domain (rest looked up from reference TRBV7-9 and TRBJ2-1): DTGVSQNPRHKITKRGQNVTFRCDPISEHNRLYWYRQTLGQGPEFLTYFQNEAQLEKSRLLSDRFSAERPKGSFSTLEIQRTEQGDSAMYLCASSSPTGGPSYNEQFFGPGTRLTVL.

The CDR3 DNA reads as TGTGCCAGTAGTATGGAGGCCAGGGGGTTCTCTGGGGCCAACGTCCTGACTTTC. Its protein is CASSMEARGFSGANVLTF. The chain links TRBV19 to TRBJ2-6; 7 bases are a match to TRBD1. CDR3 size: 18 residues. The germline CDR1 and CDR2 sequences are LNHDA and SQIVND (reference sequence). The trim removed 3 bases at V and 0 bases at J, leaving 8 bases unmatched. Using reference TRBV19 and TRBJ2-6 for the parts outside the CDR3, the full variable domain is DGGITQSPKYLFRKEGQNVTLSCEQNLNHDAMYWYRQDPGQGLRLIYYSQIVNDFQKGDIAEGYSVSREKKESFPLTVTSAQKNPTAFYLCASSMEARGFSGANVLTFGAGSRLTVL.

V is TRBV6-2 or TRBV6-3 and J is TRBJ2-3; D is uncertain. Trimming shortened V by 4 bases and J by 0 bases, and 14 bases separated the two germline ends. This CDR3 has 16 amino acids. Per the germline V gene, CDR1 is MNHEY and CDR2 is SVGEGT. CDR3 DNA sequence: TGTGCCAGCAGTTCCTCTGAAAATCCTAGCACAGATACGCAGTATTTT. Protein: CASSSSENPSTDTQYF.

The V gene is TRBV6-1, the J gene TRBJ2-7, with D maybe TRBD1 (6 bases). This CDR3 spans 13 amino acids. V dropped 8 bases and J dropped 1 base, with 12 bases sitting between them. CDR1 is MNHNS, CDR2 SASEGT, per germline. The CDR3, as DNA: TGTGCCAGCGGTCACAGGGTATCCTACGAGCAGTACGTC. Its protein is CASGHRVSYEQYV.

This clonotype was counted only a few times. The rearrangement uses TRBV12-3 or TRBV12-4 and TRBJ2-5, with 9 bases that match TRBD1. With V trimmed by 5 bases and J by 4 bases, 5 bases remained unmatched. The CDR3 runs 14 residues. The CDR3, as DNA: TGTGCCAGCAGTCCCCAGGACAGGGGAGAGACCCAGTACTTC. Protein product: CASSPQDRGETQYF.

The sample holds a few counts of this clonotype. J is TRBJ1-1 and V is TRBV6-5; D uncertain. V gave up 0 bases and J gave up 7 bases, with 9 bases separating them. The germline gives CDR1 MNHEY, CDR2 SVGAGI. The CDR3 covers 13 residues. The CDR3 here is CASSYSVHREAFF. Here the CDR3 DNA reads TGTGCCAGCAGTTACTCGGTCCATCGTGAAGCTTTCTTT.

The CDR3 here is CASSTGAETQYF. The CDR3, as DNA: TGTGCCAGCTCGACAGGGGCCGAGACCCAGTACTTC. The chain couples TRBV19 to TRBJ2-5; TRBD1 matches 8 bases. Germline loops: CDR1 LNHDA, CDR2 SQIVND (reference sequence). Unmatched junction bases numbered 5, after V lost 9 bases and J lost 5 bases. The CDR3 consists of 12 residues.

V is TRBV23-1 and J is TRBJ2-7; the D is unclear. TRBV23-1 carries the ORF label, with uncertain function. V was clipped by 3 bases and J by 5 bases, with 5 bases between them. The CDR3 is 11 residues long. This CDR3 reads CASSQRHEQYF. The CDR3 coding sequence is TGCGCCAGCAGTCAGAGGCACGAGCAGTACTTC.

The chain has TRBV12-3 or TRBV12-4 and TRBJ1-4; D uncertain. The CDR3 has 14 residues. V was pared by 2 bases and J by 3 bases, with 7 bases between. DNA of the CDR3: TGTGCCAGCAGTTTACTTAGATCTAATGAAAAACTGTTTTTT. Its translation is CASSLLRSNEKLFF.

This clonotype was counted at least ten times. The chain combines TRBV7-3 with TRBJ2-2, with D hard to call. There are 14 residues in the CDR3. Deletions cut 1 base from V and 2 bases from J, with 5 bases between. CDR1 and CDR2 from the germline V gene are SGHTA and FQGTGA. CDR3 in amino acids: CASSLRPNTGELFF. The CDR3, as DNA: TGTGCCAGCAGCTTAAGGCCAAACACCGGGGAGCTGTTTTTT.

The rearrangement joins TRBV27 to TRBJ2-2; D possibly corresponds to TRBD1 (6 bases). Trimming left V 3 bases short and J 3 bases short, with 17 bases between. The CDR3 spans 17 residues. CDR1 is MNHEY and CDR2 is SMNVEV in the germline V gene (reference sequence). CDR3 DNA sequence: TGTGCCAGCAGTTTCAGGCAGGGGATCCAATACACCGGGGAGCTGTTTTTT. Encoded protein: CASSFRQGIQYTGELFF.

The chain couples TRBV11-2 to TRBJ2-1; possible D gene TRBD2, 6 bases. The CDR3 length is 12 residues. Trimming removed 11 bases from V and 0 bases from J, with 8 bases in between. Germline CDR1 reads SGHAT; CDR2 reads FQNNGV. The CDR3 loop reads CAGGDSYNEQFF. Written as DNA, the CDR3 is TGTGCCGGAGGGGACTCCTACAATGAGCAGTTCTTC.

Points on this clonotype: Because it lacks the conserved phenylalanine or tryptophan at the end, this CDR3 is likely a read error. The chain joins TRBV4-1 to TRBJ2-7; D unclear. Germline CDR1 is MGHRA and CDR2 is YSYEKL. Between the trimmed V and J ends, which lost 0 bases and 1 base, there was a span of 7 bases. CDR3 length: 14 residues. The CDR3 loop reads CASSQDSDSYEQYS. In DNA form, the CDR3 reads TGCGCCAGCAGCCAAGATTCGGATTCCTACGAGCAGTACTCC.

V is TRBV10-3 and J is TRBJ1-1; D unresolved. Germline V gives CDR1 ENHRY, CDR2 SYGVKD. CDR3 size: 11 residues. V was pared by 7 bases and J by 4 bases, with 7 bases between. CDR3 in amino acids: CAIKRATEAFF. The CDR3 region has the DNA TGTGCCATCAAGAGGGCCACTGAAGCTTTCTTT.

The chain recombines TRBV7-9 with TRBJ1-2; TRBD1 matches 7 bases. CDR1 is SEHNR, CDR2 FQNEAQ, per germline (reference sequence). The CDR3 runs 16 residues. V gave up 5 bases and J gave up 3 bases; unmatched junction bases: 12. The CDR3 DNA reads as TGTGCCAGCAGCCGAAAAGAGCCGACAGGGCACTATGGCTACACCTTC. Protein: CASSRKEPTGHYGYTF.

The chain couples TRBV6-1 to TRBJ2-3, with TRBD2 matching over 8 bases. The CDR3 loop spans 14 amino acids. Unmatched junction bases numbered 6, after V lost 5 bases and J lost 5 bases. The germline V gene encodes CDR1 MNHNS and CDR2 SASEGT. CDR3 coding DNA: TGTGCCAGCAGTTTTAGCGGGGTCATAGATACGCAGTATTTT. Its translation is CASSFSGVIDTQYF.

This clonotype was picked up a small number of times. The chain links TRBV7-9 to TRBJ2-2, with 9 nucleotides matching TRBD1. Germline CDR1 reads SEHNR; CDR2 reads FQNEAQ (reference sequence). J was trimmed by 3 bases and V by 0 bases; bases with no gene match: 5. The CDR3 has 17 residues. The CDR3, as DNA: TGTGCCAGCAGCTTAGCGGGACAGGGCGAGCACACCGGGGAGCTGTTTTTT. This encodes CASSLAGQGEHTGELFF.

This clonotype was seen a few times. V is TRBV6-2 or TRBV6-3 and J is TRBJ2-3, with 7 bases identical to TRBD2. CDR1 and CDR2 from the germline V gene are MNHEY and SVGEGT. This CDR3 has 17 amino acids. The ends lost 2 bases at V and 0 bases at J; junction bases unmatched: 8. CDR3 in DNA: TGTGCCAGCAGTTACCCCCGCCTAGCGGTGAGCACAGATACGCAGTATTTT. This sequence encodes CASSYPRLAVSTDTQYF.

This clonotype was observed a few times. The J gene is TRBJ2-7, the V gene TRBV28; 9 bases match TRBD1. The V segment lost 2 bases and the J segment 3 bases; nucleotides outside the gene matches: 5. In germline, CDR1 is MDHEN, CDR2 SYDVKM. The CDR3 contains 15 residues. In DNA form, the CDR3 reads TGTGCCAGCAGTTTAACCGGGACAGGGAACTACGAGCAGTACGTC. Translation gives CASSLTGTGNYEQYV.

For this clonotype: A much larger clone sits a single nucleotide away, making a read error possible. The V gene is TRBV7-6, the J gene TRBJ1-1, with D possibly TRBD1 on 6 matching bases. This CDR3 has 16 amino acids. V lost 5 bases and J lost 3, with 19 bases in between. Per the germline V gene, CDR1 is SGHVS and CDR2 is FNYEAQ. The CDR3 is CASSTSNREGYTEAFF. Here the CDR3 DNA reads TGTGCCAGCAGCACCTCCAACAGGGAGGGGTACACTGAAGCTTTCTTT.

This clonotype was seen ten or more times. V is TRBV7-9 and J is TRBJ1-5; D may be TRBD1 (6 bases). Per the germline V gene, CDR1 is SEHNR and CDR2 is FQNEAQ (reference sequence). V gave up 5 bases and J gave up 4 bases, with 12 bases separating them. The CDR3 runs 14 residues. As DNA, the CDR3 is TGTGCCAGCAGCCTAGGGGGGGTAAATCAGCCCCAGCATTTT. As protein: CASSLGGVNQPQHF.

This clonotype was picked up a small number of times. This chain connects TRBV11-2 to TRBJ2-7, with D perhaps TRBD1 (6 bases). Germline CDR1 reads SGHAT; CDR2 reads FQNNGV. This CDR3 has 15 residues. The ends were cut back, 1 base at V and 0 bases at J, with 10 bases in the middle. CDR3 in DNA: TGTGCCAGCAGCTTAGGGTCAGGGGCCTCCTACGAGCAGTACTTC. Translation gives CASSLGSGASYEQYF.